This TCR beta chain was sequenced during a study of T cells in Graves' hyperthyroidism and ophthalmopathy. This clonotype came up many times. Germline assignment: CDR1 DFQATT and CDR2 SNEGSKA (reference sequence). With V trimmed by 5 bases and J by 7 bases, 8 bases remained unmatched. The CDR3 is 14 residues long. Researchers amplified the TCR beta CDR3 regions from RNA transcripts. The HTBI primer set served for first-round RT-PCR of the TCR CDR3. TCRdb reanalysed the multiplex PCR reads using MiXCR and keeps one entry per CDR3 protein. The table lists some 420,000 distinct CDR3 sequences, about 13% of them singletons. Stable Graves' hyperthyroidism meant no ophthalmopathy progression within 18 months.

Material: blood. This sequence was found in a woman aged 18-29 years with Graves' hyperthyroidism. This chain links TRBV20-1 with TRBJ1-5; TRBD1 matches 10 bases. DNA of the CDR3: TGCAGTGCTCAGGGACAGGGGAGCGGGCAGCCCCAGCATTTT. Translated: CSAQGQGSGQPQHF.